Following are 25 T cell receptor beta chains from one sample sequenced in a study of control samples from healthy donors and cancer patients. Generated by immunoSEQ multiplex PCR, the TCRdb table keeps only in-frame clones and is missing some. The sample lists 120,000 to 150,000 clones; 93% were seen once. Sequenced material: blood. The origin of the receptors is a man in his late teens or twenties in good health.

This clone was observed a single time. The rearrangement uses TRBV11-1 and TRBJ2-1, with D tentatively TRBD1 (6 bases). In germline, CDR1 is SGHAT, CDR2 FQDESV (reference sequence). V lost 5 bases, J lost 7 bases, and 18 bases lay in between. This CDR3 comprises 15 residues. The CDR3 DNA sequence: TGTGCCAGCAGCCCCTACAGGGACCTAGGGAATGAGCAGTTCTTC. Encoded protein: CASSPYRDLGNEQFF.

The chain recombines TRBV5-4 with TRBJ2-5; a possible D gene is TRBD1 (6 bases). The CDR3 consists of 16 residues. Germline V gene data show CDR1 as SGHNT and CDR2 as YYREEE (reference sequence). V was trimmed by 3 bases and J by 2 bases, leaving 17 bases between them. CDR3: CASSSIGGSWQETQYF. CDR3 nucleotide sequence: TGTGCCAGCAGCTCGATAGGGGGTTCGTGGCAAGAGACCCAGTACTTC. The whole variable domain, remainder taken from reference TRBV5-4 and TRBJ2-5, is ETGVTQSPTHLIKTRGQQVTLRCSSQSGHNTVSWYQQALGQGPQFIFQYYREEENGRGNFPPRFSGLQFPNYSSELNVNALELDDSALYLCASSSIGGSWQETQYFGPGTRLLVL.

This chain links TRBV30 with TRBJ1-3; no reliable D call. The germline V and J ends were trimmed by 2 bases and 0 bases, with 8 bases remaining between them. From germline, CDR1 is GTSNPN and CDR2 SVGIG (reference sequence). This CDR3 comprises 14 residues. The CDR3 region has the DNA TGTGCCTGGAGTCCGGGGTACTCTGGAAACACCATATATTTT. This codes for CAWSPGYSGNTIYF.

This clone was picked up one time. In nucleotides, the CDR3 is TGTGCCTGGAGTGGCCTTCTTAGCAATCAGCCCCAGCATTTT. Translated, it gives CAWSGLLSNQPQHF. The V and J genes are TRBV30 and TRBJ1-5; D call uncertain. Germline CDR1 GTSNPN, CDR2 SVGIG (reference sequence). The V end lost 1 base, the J end lost 0 bases, and 7 bases lay between the germline ends. The CDR3 length is 14 residues. Based on the CDR3 plus reference TRBV30 and TRBJ1-5, the full variable domain is SQTIHQWPATLVQPVGSPLSLECTVEGTSNPNLYWYRQAAGRGLQLLFYSVGIGQISSEVPQNLSASRPQDRQFILSSKKLLLSDSGFYLCAWSGLLSNQPQHFGDGTRLSIL.

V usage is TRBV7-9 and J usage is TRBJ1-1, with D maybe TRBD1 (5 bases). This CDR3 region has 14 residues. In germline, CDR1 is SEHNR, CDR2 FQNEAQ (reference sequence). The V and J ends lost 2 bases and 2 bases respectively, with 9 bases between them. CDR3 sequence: CASSLSGANTEAFF. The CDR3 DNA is TGTGCCAGCAGCTTATCCGGGGCTAACACTGAAGCTTTCTTT.

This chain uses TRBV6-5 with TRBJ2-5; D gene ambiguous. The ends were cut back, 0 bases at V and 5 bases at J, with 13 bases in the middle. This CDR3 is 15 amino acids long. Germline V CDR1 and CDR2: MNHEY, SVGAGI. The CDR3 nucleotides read TGTGCCAGCAGTTACTCGTGGCCAGTCCGGGAGACCCAGTACTTC. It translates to CASSYSWPVRETQYF.

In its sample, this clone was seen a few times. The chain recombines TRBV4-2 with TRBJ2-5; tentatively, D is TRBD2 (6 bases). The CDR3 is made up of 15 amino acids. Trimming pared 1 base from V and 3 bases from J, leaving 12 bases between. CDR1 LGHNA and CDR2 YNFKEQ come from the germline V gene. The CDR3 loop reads CASSQVVSSEETQYF. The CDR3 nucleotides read TGTGCCAGCAGCCAAGTTGTGTCTAGCGAAGAGACCCAGTACTTC.

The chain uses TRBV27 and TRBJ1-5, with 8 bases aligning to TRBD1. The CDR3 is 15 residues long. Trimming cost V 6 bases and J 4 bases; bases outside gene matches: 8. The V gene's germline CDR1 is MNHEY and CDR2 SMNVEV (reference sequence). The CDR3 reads CASSPDRGRNQPQHF. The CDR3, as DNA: TGTGCCAGCAGCCCAGACAGGGGACGGAATCAGCCCCAGCATTTT.

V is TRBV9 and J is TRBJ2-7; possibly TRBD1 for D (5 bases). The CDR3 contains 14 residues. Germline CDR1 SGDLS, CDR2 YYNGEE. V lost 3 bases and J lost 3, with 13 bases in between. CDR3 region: CASSARGTIYEQYF. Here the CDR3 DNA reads TGTGCCAGCAGCGCTAGGGGTACTATCTACGAGCAGTACTTC.

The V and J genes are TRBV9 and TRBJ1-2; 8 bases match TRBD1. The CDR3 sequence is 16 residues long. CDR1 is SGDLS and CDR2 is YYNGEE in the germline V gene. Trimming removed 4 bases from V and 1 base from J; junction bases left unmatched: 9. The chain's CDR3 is CASSHGQGRGNYGYTF. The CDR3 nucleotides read TGTGCCAGCAGCCACGGACAGGGACGCGGTAACTATGGCTACACCTTC.

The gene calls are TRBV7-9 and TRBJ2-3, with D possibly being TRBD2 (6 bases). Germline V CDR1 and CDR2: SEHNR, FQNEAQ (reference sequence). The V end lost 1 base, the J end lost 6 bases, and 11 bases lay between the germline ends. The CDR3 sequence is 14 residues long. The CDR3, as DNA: TGTGCCAGCAGCTTAGGGAGGGGCCCGGATACGCAGTATTTT. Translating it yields CASSLGRGPDTQYF.

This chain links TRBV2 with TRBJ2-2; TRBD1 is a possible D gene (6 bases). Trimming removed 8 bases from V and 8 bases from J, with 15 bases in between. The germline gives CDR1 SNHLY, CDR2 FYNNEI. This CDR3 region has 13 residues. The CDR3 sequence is CASELRGIGELFF. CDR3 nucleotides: TGTGCCAGCGAACTAAGGGGGATTGGGGAGCTGTTTTTT.

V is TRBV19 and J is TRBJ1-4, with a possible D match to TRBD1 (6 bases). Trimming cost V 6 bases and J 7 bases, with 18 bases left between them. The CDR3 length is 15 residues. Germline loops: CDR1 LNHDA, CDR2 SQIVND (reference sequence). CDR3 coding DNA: TGTGCCAGTAGCCCCACAGGGAACTTGGGTGAAAAACTGTTTTTT. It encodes CASSPTGNLGEKLFF. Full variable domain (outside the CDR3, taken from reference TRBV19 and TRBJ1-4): DGGITQSPKYLFRKEGQNVTLSCEQNLNHDAMYWYRQDPGQGLRLIYYSQIVNDFQKGDIAEGYSVSREKKESFPLTVTSAQKNPTAFYLCASSPTGNLGEKLFFGSGTQLSVL.

CDR3 DNA sequence: TGTGCCAGCAGCTTAGGTGGGAACAGGGGTGGAACTGAAGCTTTCTTT. Its protein is CASSLGGNRGGTEAFF. The chain employs TRBV11-3 and TRBJ1-1, with 7 bases aligning to TRBD1. Germline V gives CDR1 SGHNT, CDR2 YENEEA. The V segment lost 1 base and the J segment 5 bases; nucleotides outside the gene matches: 10. The CDR3 runs 16 residues.

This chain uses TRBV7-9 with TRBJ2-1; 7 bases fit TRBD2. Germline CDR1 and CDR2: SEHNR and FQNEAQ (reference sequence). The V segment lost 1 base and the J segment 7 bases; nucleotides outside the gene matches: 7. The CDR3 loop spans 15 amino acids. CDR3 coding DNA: TGTGCCAGCAGCTTAGGGGCGCGGGGGAGGAATGAGCAGTTCTTC. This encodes CASSLGARGRNEQFF.

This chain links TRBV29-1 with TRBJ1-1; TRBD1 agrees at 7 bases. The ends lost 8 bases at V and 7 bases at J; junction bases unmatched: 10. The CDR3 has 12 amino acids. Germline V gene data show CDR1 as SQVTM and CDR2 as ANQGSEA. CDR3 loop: CSSVPTGLEAFF. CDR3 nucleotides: TGCAGCTCGGTACCGACAGGGCTTGAAGCTTTCTTT. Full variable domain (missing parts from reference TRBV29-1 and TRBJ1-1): SAVISQKPSRDICQRGTSLTIQCQVDSQVTMMFWYRQQPGQSLTLIATANQGSEATYESGFVIDKFPISRPNLTFSTLTVSNMSPEDSSIYLCSSVPTGLEAFFGQGTRLTVV.

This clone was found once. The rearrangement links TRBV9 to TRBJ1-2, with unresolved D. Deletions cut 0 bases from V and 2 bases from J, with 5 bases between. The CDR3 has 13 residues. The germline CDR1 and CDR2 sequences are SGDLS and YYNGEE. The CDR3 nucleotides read TGTGCCAGCAGCGTAGAACAGAACTATGGCTACACCTTC. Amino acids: CASSVEQNYGYTF.

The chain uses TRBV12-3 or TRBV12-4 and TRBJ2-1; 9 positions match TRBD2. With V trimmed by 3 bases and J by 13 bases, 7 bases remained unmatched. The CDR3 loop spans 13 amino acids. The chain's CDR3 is CASSFSASGTQFF. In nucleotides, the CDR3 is TGTGCCAGCAGTTTTTCGGCTAGCGGGACCCAGTTCTTC.

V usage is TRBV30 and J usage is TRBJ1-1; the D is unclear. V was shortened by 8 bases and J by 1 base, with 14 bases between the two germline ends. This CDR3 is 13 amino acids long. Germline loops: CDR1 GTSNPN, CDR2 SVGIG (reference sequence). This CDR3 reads CAGGRWENTEAFF. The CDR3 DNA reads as TGTGCCGGAGGAAGATGGGAGAACACTGAAGCTTTCTTT.

CDR3 coding DNA: TGTGCCATCAGTGAGTCGTTTGATCAGGGGACCCTCCACTTT. Residues: CAISESFDQGTLHF. The chain has TRBV10-3 and TRBJ1-6, with a possible D match to TRBD1 (6 bases). V dropped 0 bases and J dropped 14 bases, with 14 bases sitting between them. The CDR3 loop spans 14 amino acids. Germline V gene data show CDR1 as ENHRY and CDR2 as SYGVKD.

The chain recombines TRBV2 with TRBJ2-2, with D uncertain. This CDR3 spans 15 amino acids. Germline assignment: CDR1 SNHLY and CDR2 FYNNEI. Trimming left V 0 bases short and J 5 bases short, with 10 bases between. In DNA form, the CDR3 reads TGTGCCAGCAGTGAAGCGGTGATTCGTACCGGGGAGCTGTTTTTT. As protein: CASSEAVIRTGELFF.

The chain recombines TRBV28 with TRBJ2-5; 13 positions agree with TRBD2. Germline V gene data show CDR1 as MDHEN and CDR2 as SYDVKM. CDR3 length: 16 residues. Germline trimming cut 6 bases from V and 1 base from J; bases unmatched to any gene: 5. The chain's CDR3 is CASRRLAGGLQETQYF. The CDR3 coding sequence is TGTGCCAGCAGGCGACTAGCGGGAGGCCTCCAAGAGACCCAGTACTTC.

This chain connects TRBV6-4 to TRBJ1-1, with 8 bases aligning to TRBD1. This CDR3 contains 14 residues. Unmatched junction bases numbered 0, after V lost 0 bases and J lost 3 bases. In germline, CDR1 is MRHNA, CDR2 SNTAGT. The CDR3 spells CASSDSDRDTEAFF. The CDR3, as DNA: TGTGCCAGCAGTGACTCGGACAGGGACACTGAAGCTTTCTTT.

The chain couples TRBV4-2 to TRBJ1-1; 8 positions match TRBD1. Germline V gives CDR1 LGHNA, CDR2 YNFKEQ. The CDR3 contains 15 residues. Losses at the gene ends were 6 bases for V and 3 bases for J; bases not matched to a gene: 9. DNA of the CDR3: TGTGCCAGCAGTGCATTCCAGGGGGCCTACACTGAAGCTTTCTTT. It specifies CASSAFQGAYTEAFF.

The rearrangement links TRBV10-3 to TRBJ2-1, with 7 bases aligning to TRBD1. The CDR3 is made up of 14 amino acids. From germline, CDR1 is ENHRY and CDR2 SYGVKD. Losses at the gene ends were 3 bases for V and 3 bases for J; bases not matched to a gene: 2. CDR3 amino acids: CAISEGGGYNEQFF. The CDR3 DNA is TGTGCCATCAGTGAAGGGGGCGGCTACAATGAGCAGTTCTTC.